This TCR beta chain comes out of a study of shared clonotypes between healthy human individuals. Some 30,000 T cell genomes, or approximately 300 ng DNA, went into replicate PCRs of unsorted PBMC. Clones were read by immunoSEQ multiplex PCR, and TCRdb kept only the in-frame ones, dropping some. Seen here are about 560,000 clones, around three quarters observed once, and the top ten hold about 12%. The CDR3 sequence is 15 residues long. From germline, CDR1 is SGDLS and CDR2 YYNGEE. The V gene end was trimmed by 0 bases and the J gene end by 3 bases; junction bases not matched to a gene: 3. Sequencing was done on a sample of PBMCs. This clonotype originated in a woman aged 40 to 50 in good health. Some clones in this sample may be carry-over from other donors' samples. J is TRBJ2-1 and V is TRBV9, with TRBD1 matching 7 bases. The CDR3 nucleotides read TGTGCCAGCAGCGTAGTGTGGGACAGCTACAATGAGCAGTTCTTC. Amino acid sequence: CASSVVWDSYNEQFF. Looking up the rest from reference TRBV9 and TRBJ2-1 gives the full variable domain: DSGVTQTPKHLITATGQRVTLRCSPRSGDLSVYWYQQSLDQGLQFLIQYYNGEERAKGNILERFSAQQFPDLHSELNLSSLELGDSALYFCASSVVWDSYNEQFFGPGTRLTVL.